The 32 T cell receptor beta chains listed next were all sequenced from one sample in a study of blood T cell repertoires in COVID-19. Clones were sequenced by immunoSEQ multiplex PCR, and TCRdb holds only the in-frame ones, with some missing. The sample consists of some 100,000 clones, around four fifths of them appearing once. Sequencing was performed on peripheral blood. Receptors were obtained from a human donor in a cohort sampled during active COVID-19.

The V call is TRBV10-1, the J call TRBJ1-2; D is uncertain. The germline V gene has CDR1 WNHNN and CDR2 SYGVQD (reference sequence). Trimming left V 0 bases short and J 8 bases short, with 10 bases between. This CDR3 is 13 amino acids long. The CDR3 loop reads CASSESRVSGYTF. CDR3 sequence (DNA): TGCGCCAGCAGTGAGTCGAGAGTCTCCGGCTACACCTTC.

The rearrangement uses TRBV28 and TRBJ1-1, with TRBD1 matching over 8 bases. The CDR3 has 15 residues. V shed 3 bases and J 6 bases; nucleotides not matched to a gene: 9. CDR1 and CDR2 (germline): MDHEN, SYDVKM. The CDR3 is CASSLIMAGGAEAFF. CDR3 bases: TGTGCCAGCAGTTTGATAATGGCAGGGGGCGCTGAAGCTTTCTTT.

V and J are TRBV5-1 and TRBJ2-7, with 10 positions matching TRBD1. The CDR3 sequence is 14 residues long. Trimming at V came to 3 bases and at J to 6 bases, leaving 6 bases not matched to a gene. The germline CDR1 and CDR2 sequences are SGHRS and YFSETQ. The CDR3 loop reads CASSSGQGMFEQYF. CDR3 nucleotides: TGCGCCAGCAGCTCGGGACAGGGGATGTTCGAGCAGTACTTC.

The CDR3 DNA reads TGTGCCAGCAGCAACGGACAGGGAAAAGAGACCCAGTACTTC. This encodes CASSNGQGKETQYF. The rearrangement uses TRBV21-1 and TRBJ2-5; no DNA check was done on the table's D call, TRBD1. TRBV21-1 is reported as a pseudogene. The CDR3 totals 14 residues.

The chain joins TRBV9 to TRBJ2-1; D is ambiguous. This CDR3 is 15 amino acids long. The germline CDR1 and CDR2 sequences are SGDLS and YYNGEE. Between the trimmed V and J ends, which lost 1 base and 0 bases, there was a span of 8 bases. In DNA, the CDR3 is TGTGCCAGCAGCGTAACTATGAGCTCCTACAATGAGCAGTTCTTC. Residues: CASSVTMSSYNEQFF. The full variable domain, completed using reference TRBV9 and TRBJ2-1, is DSGVTQTPKHLITATGQRVTLRCSPRSGDLSVYWYQQSLDQGLQFLIQYYNGEERAKGNILERFSAQQFPDLHSELNLSSLELGDSALYFCASSVTMSSYNEQFFGPGTRLTVL.

The V gene is TRBV7-2, the J gene TRBJ1-2; the match to TRBD1 covers 8 bases. The CDR3 has 14 amino acids. Germline CDR1 reads SGHTA; CDR2 reads FQGNSA. J lost 2 bases, V lost 5 bases, and 4 bases had no gene match. In nucleotides, the CDR3 is TGTGCCAGCAGCCCTAGGACAGGGAACTATGGCTACACCTTC. It translates to CASSPRTGNYGYTF.

V usage is TRBV18 and J usage is TRBJ2-7; D is possibly TRBD1 (6 bases). From germline, CDR1 is KGHSH and CDR2 LQKENI. This CDR3 contains 14 residues. Trimming took off 2 bases at V and 3 bases at J, with 11 bases between the two ends. CDR3: CASSPFGQSYEQYF. The CDR3 DNA reads as TGTGCCAGCTCACCATTCGGACAGAGCTACGAGCAGTACTTC. The whole variable domain, remainder taken from reference TRBV18 and TRBJ2-7, is NAGVMQNPRHLVRRRGQEARLRCSPMKGHSHVYWYRQLPEEGLKFMVYLQKENIIDESGMPKERFSAEFPKEGPSILRIQQVVRGDSAAYFCASSPFGQSYEQYFGPGTRLTVT.

This rearrangement joins TRBV18 to TRBJ1-3; D might be TRBD1 (6 bases). CDR3 length: 16 residues. Germline values: CDR1 KGHSH, CDR2 LQKENI. Trimming stripped 5 bases from V and 0 bases from J, with 14 bases between. The CDR3 region has the DNA TGTGCCAGCTCAAAATATGGACAGAGCTCTGGAAACACCATATATTTT. It translates to CASSKYGQSSGNTIYF.

J is TRBJ2-2 and V is TRBV6-2 or TRBV6-3, with a possible D match to TRBD2 (6 bases). With 6 bases removed from V and 1 base from J, the gap between germline ends came to 12 bases. This CDR3 is built from 15 residues. Per the germline V gene, CDR1 is MNHEY and CDR2 is SVGEGT. CDR3 sequence (DNA): TGTGCCAGCAGCCCCCTAGCGAGGAACACCGGGGAGCTGTTTTTT. Amino acids: CASSPLARNTGELFF.

The chain uses TRBV24-1 and TRBJ2-3, with 10 bases lining up with TRBD1. The CDR3 has 17 amino acids. The germline CDR1 and CDR2 sequences are KGHDR and SFDVKD. V shed 0 bases, J shed 2 bases, and the junction held 4 bases outside the gene matches. In DNA, the CDR3 is TGTGCCACCAGTGATTTGGGGGACAGGGGATTCACAGATACGCAGTATTTT. This codes for CATSDLGDRGFTDTQYF.

The chain has TRBV27 and TRBJ2-1, with 9 nucleotides matching TRBD2. Trimming removed 3 bases from V and 2 bases from J; junction bases left unmatched: 2. CDR1 MNHEY and CDR2 SMNVEV come from the germline V gene (reference sequence). CDR3 length equals 15 residues. CDR3 protein: CASSLTSGPYNEQFF. The CDR3 DNA sequence: TGTGCCAGCAGTTTGACTAGCGGCCCCTACAATGAGCAGTTCTTC.

The chain couples TRBV5-4 to TRBJ1-1, with 7 bases aligning to TRBD1. CDR3 length: 14 residues. V dropped 4 bases and J dropped 5; count of bases not matched to a gene: 8. CDR1 is SGHNT, CDR2 YYREEE, per germline (reference sequence). CDR3 protein: CASSNPTGRTEAFF. The CDR3 DNA reads TGTGCCAGCAGCAACCCGACAGGGAGGACTGAAGCTTTCTTT. The full variable domain, rest sourced from reference TRBV5-4 and TRBJ1-1, is ETGVTQSPTHLIKTRGQQVTLRCSSQSGHNTVSWYQQALGQGPQFIFQYYREEENGRGNFPPRFSGLQFPNYSSELNVNALELDDSALYLCASSNPTGRTEAFFGQGTRLTVV.

This clone was found a few times. The V and J genes are TRBV5-4 and TRBJ1-2; tentative D call: TRBD1 (6 bases). Germline lookup yields CDR1 SGHNT and CDR2 YYREEE (reference sequence). V was clipped by 0 bases and J by 0 bases, with 12 bases between them. This CDR3 contains 16 residues. The CDR3 loop reads CASSLAGASSNYGYTF. The CDR3 DNA follows: TGTGCCAGCAGCTTGGCAGGGGCCAGTTCTAACTATGGCTACACCTTC.

CDR3 loop: CASSLEGQGSYEQYF. CDR3 in DNA: TGTGCCAGCAGCTTGGAGGGACAGGGGAGCTACGAGCAGTACTTC. The chain is built from TRBV5-5 and TRBJ2-7; 10 bases map to TRBD1. The CDR3 is made up of 15 amino acids. J was trimmed by 3 bases and V by 0 bases; bases with no gene match: 3. From germline, CDR1 is SGHKS and CDR2 YYEKEE (reference sequence).

The chain is built from TRBV7-9 and TRBJ1-4; D unclear. This CDR3 comprises 14 residues. The germline V gene encodes CDR1 SEHNR and CDR2 FQNEAQ (reference sequence). V was cut by 3 bases and J by 5 bases, with 10 bases left in between. CDR3 in amino acids: CASSLSAENEKLFF. Written as DNA, the CDR3 is TGTGCCAGCAGCTTGTCCGCTGAGAATGAAAAACTGTTTTTT.

The chain couples TRBV5-1 to TRBJ2-2; 8 positions match TRBD1. This CDR3 is 14 amino acids long. Germline CDR1 reads SGHRS; CDR2 reads YFSETQ. The V gene end was trimmed by 3 bases and the J gene end by 6 bases; junction bases not matched to a gene: 4. The CDR3 reads CASSSDRASGELFF. The CDR3 bases are TGCGCCAGCAGCTCGGACAGGGCATCCGGGGAGCTGTTTTTT.

This clone was seen more than once but under ten times. The chain carries TRBV14 and TRBJ2-2; 7 positions agree with TRBD2. Germline V gene lookup returns CDR1 SGHDN and CDR2 FVKESK. The CDR3 totals 14 residues. V dropped 6 bases and J dropped 4; count of bases not matched to a gene: 5. The CDR3: CASSSRGSTGELFF. CDR3 in DNA: TGTGCCAGCAGTTCTCGCGGGAGCACCGGGGAGCTGTTTTTT.

The V and J genes are TRBV24-1 and TRBJ2-1; D call uncertain. Germline V gene lookup returns CDR1 KGHDR and CDR2 SFDVKD. This CDR3 has 13 residues. V lost 4 bases, J lost 10 bases, and 13 bases lay in between. As DNA, the CDR3 is TGTGCCACCAGTGACGGCTCCCGCAGGGAGCAGTTCTTC. It encodes CATSDGSRREQFF.

There are many counts of this clone. The chain recombines TRBV3-1 (or the pseudogene TRBV3-2) with TRBJ2-5; D not resolved. Germline lookup yields CDR1 LGHDT and CDR2 YNNKEL (reference sequence). Trimming took off 4 bases at V and 5 bases at J, with 14 bases between the two ends. The CDR3 loop spans 14 amino acids. In DNA form, the CDR3 reads TGTGCCAGCAGCCGTATCACTTCAGCGGAGACCCAGTACTTC. Its protein is CASSRITSAETQYF.

This clone was recorded once. The J gene is TRBJ1-2, the V gene TRBV18, with 9 nucleotides matching TRBD1. CDR3 length equals 15 residues. Germline V lookup: CDR1 KGHSH, CDR2 LQKENI. Trimming cost V 3 bases and J 8 bases; bases outside gene matches: 10. This CDR3 is CASSPSGQGIYGYTF. The DNA for the CDR3 is TGTGCCAGCTCACCTTCGGGACAGGGAATTTACGGCTACACCTTC. Filled out from reference TRBV18 and TRBJ1-2, the complete variable domain reads NAGVMQNPRHLVRRRGQEARLRCSPMKGHSHVYWYRQLPEEGLKFMVYLQKENIIDESGMPKERFSAEFPKEGPSILRIQQVVRGDSAAYFCASSPSGQGIYGYTFGSGTRLTVV.

J is TRBJ2-5 and V is TRBV4-1, with D maybe TRBD2 (5 bases). CDR3 length equals 16 residues. Deletions cut 3 bases from V and 1 base from J, with 15 bases between. The germline gives CDR1 MGHRA, CDR2 YSYEKL. The CDR3 DNA follows: TGCGCCAGCAGCCAGACTACTCTAGGCCCCCAAGAGACCCAGTACTTC. This gives the protein CASSQTTLGPQETQYF.

In the case of this clone: The sample has other DNA sequences that encode this CDR3 too. The chain has TRBV18 and TRBJ2-3; the D is unclear. V gave up 3 bases and J gave up 4 bases, with 5 bases separating them. Germline V gene data show CDR1 as KGHSH and CDR2 as LQKENI. The CDR3 length is 12 residues. The CDR3 nucleotides are TGTGCCAGCTCACCCCCGGCAGATACGCAGTATTTT. Protein sequence: CASSPPADTQYF. Full variable domain (rest looked up from reference TRBV18 and TRBJ2-3): NAGVMQNPRHLVRRRGQEARLRCSPMKGHSHVYWYRQLPEEGLKFMVYLQKENIIDESGMPKERFSAEFPKEGPSILRIQQVVRGDSAAYFCASSPPADTQYFGPGTRLTVL.

The V call is TRBV7-8, the J call TRBJ2-2; the D is unclear. The CDR3 has 16 residues. Looked up from germline, CDR1 is SGHVS and CDR2 is FQNEAQ. Trimming took 5 bases from V and 0 from J, leaving 13 bases between them. The CDR3: CASSHRPGANTGELFF. In DNA form, the CDR3 reads TGTGCCAGCAGCCACCGGCCGGGTGCGAACACCGGGGAGCTGTTTTTT. The full variable domain, completed using reference TRBV7-8 and TRBJ2-2, is GAGVSQSPRYKVAKRGQDVALRCDPISGHVSLFWYQQALGQGPEFLTYFQNEAQLDKSGLPSDRFFAERPEGSVSTLKIQRTQQEDSAVYLCASSHRPGANTGELFFGEGSRLTVL.

The chain links TRBV5-1 to TRBJ2-7; TRBD2 matches 7 bases. This CDR3 has 13 residues. Trimming took 3 bases from V and 8 from J; bases not matched to a gene: 8. The germline CDR1 and CDR2 sequences are SGHRS and YFSETQ. The CDR3 protein is CASSWGGSEQQYF. DNA for the CDR3: TGCGCCAGCAGCTGGGGGGGGTCAGAGCAGCAGTACTTC.

The genes are TRBV18 and TRBJ1-6, with a tentative D call TRBD1 (6 bases). Trimming took off 0 bases at V and 7 bases at J, with 16 bases between the two ends. The CDR3 sequence is 17 residues long. CDR1 is KGHSH, CDR2 LQKENI, per germline. The CDR3 protein is CASSPPRGSGQNSPLHF. Here the CDR3 DNA reads TGTGCCAGCTCACCACCGAGGGGCTCAGGACAGAATTCACCCCTCCACTTT.

Only a few counts were recorded for this clone. The chain recombines TRBV28 with TRBJ1-5; 7 bases map to TRBD1. Germline V gene sequence: CDR1 MDHEN, CDR2 SYDVKM. The CDR3 length is 15 residues. The junction had 15 bases not matched to a gene; V was cut back by 6 bases and J by 10 bases. CDR3 bases: TGTGCCAGCAGCAGGGCGTTCAGGGGGGATGAACCCCAGCATTTT. Protein sequence: CASSRAFRGDEPQHF.

V and J are TRBV18 and TRBJ1-2; possible D gene TRBD1, 6 bases. Germline CDR1 reads KGHSH; CDR2 reads LQKENI. Trimming removed 4 bases at V and 4 bases at J, with 19 bases between. The CDR3 consists of 16 residues. The CDR3 spells CASSRDRTPTGYGYTF. The DNA of the CDR3 is TGTGCCAGCTCACGAGACAGGACACCCACGGGCTATGGCTACACCTTC.

The chain joins TRBV27 to TRBJ2-3, with 8 bases lining up with TRBD2. The CDR3 has 15 residues. With V trimmed by 4 bases and J by 7 bases, 10 bases remained unmatched. Germline loops: CDR1 MNHEY, CDR2 SMNVEV (reference sequence). The CDR3 DNA reads as TGTGCCAGCAGTTCGTCGGGGAGCGGGAGAAATACGCAGTATTTT. Translation gives CASSSSGSGRNTQYF.

In its sample, this clone was seen a few times. The junction differs from germline at one of its ends, possibly a read error. The chain has TRBV19 and TRBJ2-7, with 7 bases fitting TRBD1. CDR3 length equals 12 residues. Germline CDR1 reads LNHDA; CDR2 reads SQIVND (reference sequence). The CDR3 loop is CASSIGSGQPFF. The CDR3, as DNA: TGTGCCAGTAGTATTGGGTCGGGACAGCCCTTCTTC.

The chain employs TRBV24-1 and TRBJ1-3; TRBD1 might be the D (5 bases). The CDR3 is 16 amino acids. With 2 bases removed from V and 0 bases from J, the gap between germline ends came to 10 bases. Germline lookup yields CDR1 KGHDR and CDR2 SFDVKD. The CDR3 reads CATSDSAQGSGNTIYF. In DNA, the CDR3 is TGTGCCACCAGTGATTCTGCGCAGGGCTCTGGAAACACCATATATTTT.

The rearrangement links TRBV3-1 (or the pseudogene TRBV3-2) to TRBJ1-3; D not resolved. The CDR3 consists of 16 residues. With 1 base removed from V and 0 bases from J, the gap between germline ends came to 10 bases. Germline CDR1 LGHDT, CDR2 YNNKEL (reference sequence). The CDR3 nucleotides are TGTGCCAGCAGCCAAGGCCCCCCTAGCTCTGGAAACACCATATATTTT. It codes for CASSQGPPSSGNTIYF.

The chain links TRBV7-6 to TRBJ2-1, with 10 bases matching TRBD2. Germline values: CDR1 SGHVS, CDR2 FNYEAQ. Losses at the gene ends were 5 bases for V and 3 bases for J; bases not matched to a gene: 4. The CDR3 runs to 15 residues. The CDR3 region is CASSPSGSVYNEQFF. In DNA, the CDR3 is TGTGCCAGCAGCCCTAGCGGGAGCGTCTACAATGAGCAGTTCTTC.